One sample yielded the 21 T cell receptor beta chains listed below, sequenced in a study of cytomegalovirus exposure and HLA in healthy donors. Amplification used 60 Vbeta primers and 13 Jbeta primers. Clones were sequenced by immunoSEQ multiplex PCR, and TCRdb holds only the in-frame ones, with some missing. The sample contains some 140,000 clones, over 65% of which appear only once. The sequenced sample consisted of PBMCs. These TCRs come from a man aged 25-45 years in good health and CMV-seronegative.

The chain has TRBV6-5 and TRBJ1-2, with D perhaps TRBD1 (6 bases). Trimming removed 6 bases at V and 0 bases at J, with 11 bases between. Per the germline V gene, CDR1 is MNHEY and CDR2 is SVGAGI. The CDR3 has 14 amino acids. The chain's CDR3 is CASSLTGTNYGYTF. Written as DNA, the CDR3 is TGTGCCAGCAGCCTCACAGGGACTAACTATGGCTACACCTTC.

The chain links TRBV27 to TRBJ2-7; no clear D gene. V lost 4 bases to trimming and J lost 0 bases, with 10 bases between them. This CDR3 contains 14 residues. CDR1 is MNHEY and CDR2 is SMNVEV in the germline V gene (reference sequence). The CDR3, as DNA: TGTGCCAGCAGTTGGGCTCCCAGCTCCTACGAGCAGTACTTC. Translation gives CASSWAPSSYEQYF.

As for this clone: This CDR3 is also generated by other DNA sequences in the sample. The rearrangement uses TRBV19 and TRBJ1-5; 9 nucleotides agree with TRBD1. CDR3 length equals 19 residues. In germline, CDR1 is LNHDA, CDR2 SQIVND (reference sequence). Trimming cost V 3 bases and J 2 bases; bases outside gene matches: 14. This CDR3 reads CASSIRGQGLRVGNQPQHF. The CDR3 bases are TGTGCCAGTAGTATTAGGGGACAGGGCTTAAGGGTTGGCAATCAGCCCCAGCATTTT.

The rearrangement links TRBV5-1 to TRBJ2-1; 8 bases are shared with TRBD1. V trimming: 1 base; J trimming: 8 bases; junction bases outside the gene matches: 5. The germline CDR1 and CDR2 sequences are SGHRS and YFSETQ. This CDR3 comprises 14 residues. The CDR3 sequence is CASSLRDRPHEQFF. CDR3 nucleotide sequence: TGCGCCAGCAGCTTGAGGGACAGGCCCCATGAGCAGTTCTTC.

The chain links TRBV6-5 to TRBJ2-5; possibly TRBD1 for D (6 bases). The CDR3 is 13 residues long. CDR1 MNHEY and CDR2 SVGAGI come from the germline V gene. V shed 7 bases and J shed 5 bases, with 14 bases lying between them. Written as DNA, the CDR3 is TGTGCCAGCACCAGGGGACCCGGGGAGACCCAGTACTTC. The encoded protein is CASTRGPGETQYF.

The CDR3 nucleotides read TGTGCCAGCAGCAACGGGGTGGGGGCGGTCAACACTGAAGCTTTCTTT. Protein: CASSNGVGAVNTEAFF. The genes are TRBV7-8 and TRBJ1-1; possible D gene TRBD1, 6 bases. V was cut by 5 bases and J by 2 bases, with 18 bases left in between. CDR1 is SGHVS and CDR2 is FQNEAQ in the germline V gene. The CDR3 has 16 residues.

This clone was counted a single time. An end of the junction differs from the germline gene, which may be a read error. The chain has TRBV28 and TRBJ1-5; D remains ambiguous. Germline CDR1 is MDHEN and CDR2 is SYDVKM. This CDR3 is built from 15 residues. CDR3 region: CASSQSLNSNQPQNF. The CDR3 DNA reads TGTGCCAGCAGCCAAAGCCTGAATAGCAATCAGCCCCAGAATTTT.

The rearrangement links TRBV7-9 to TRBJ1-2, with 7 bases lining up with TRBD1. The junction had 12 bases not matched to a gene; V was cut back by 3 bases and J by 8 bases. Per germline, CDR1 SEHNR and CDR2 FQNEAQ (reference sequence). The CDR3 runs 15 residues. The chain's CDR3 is CASSFEDRVGSGYTF. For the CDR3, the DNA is TGTGCCAGCAGCTTTGAAGACAGGGTAGGCAGCGGCTACACCTTC.

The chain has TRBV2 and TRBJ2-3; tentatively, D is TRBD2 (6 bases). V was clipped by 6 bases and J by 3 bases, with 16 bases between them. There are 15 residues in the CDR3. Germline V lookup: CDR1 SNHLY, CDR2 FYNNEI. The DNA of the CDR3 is TGTGCCAGCAGCGCCTTAGGACTAACAACAGATACGCAGTATTTT. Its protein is CASSALGLTTDTQYF.

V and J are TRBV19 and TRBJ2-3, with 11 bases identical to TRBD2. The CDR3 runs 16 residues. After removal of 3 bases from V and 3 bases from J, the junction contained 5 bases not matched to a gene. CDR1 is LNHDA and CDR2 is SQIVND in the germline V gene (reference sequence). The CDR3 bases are TGTGCCAGTAGTATCGGCCTAGCGGGGGGAACAGATACGCAGTATTTT. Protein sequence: CASSIGLAGGTDTQYF.

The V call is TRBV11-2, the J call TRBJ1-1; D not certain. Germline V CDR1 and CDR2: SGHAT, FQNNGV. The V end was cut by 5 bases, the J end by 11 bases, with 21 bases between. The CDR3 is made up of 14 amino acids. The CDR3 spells CASSPDSGIVGAFF. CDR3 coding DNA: TGTGCCAGCAGCCCCGACTCCGGGATCGTTGGGGCTTTCTTT.

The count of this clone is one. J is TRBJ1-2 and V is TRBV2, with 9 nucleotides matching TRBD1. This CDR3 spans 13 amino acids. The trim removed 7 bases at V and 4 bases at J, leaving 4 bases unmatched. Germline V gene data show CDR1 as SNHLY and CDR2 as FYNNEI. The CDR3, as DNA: TGTGCCAGCATTAGACAGGGGGTCTATGGCTACACCTTC. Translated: CASIRQGVYGYTF. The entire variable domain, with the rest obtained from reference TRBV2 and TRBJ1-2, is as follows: EPEVTQTPSHQVTQMGQEVILRCVPISNHLYFYWYRQILGQKVEFLVSFYNNEISEKSEIFDDQFSVERPDGSNFTLKIRSTKLEDSAMYFCASIRQGVYGYTFGSGTRLTVV.

The CDR3 DNA reads TGCGCCAGCAGCCAAGTGGAGGGAGGCCGTCGTGGCTACACCTTC. It yields the protein CASSQVEGGRRGYTF. The chain joins TRBV4-3 to TRBJ1-2; D is uncertain. This CDR3 has 15 amino acids. Germline CDR1 LGHNA, CDR2 YSLEER. The V end lost 1 base, the J end lost 7 bases, and 16 bases lay between the germline ends.

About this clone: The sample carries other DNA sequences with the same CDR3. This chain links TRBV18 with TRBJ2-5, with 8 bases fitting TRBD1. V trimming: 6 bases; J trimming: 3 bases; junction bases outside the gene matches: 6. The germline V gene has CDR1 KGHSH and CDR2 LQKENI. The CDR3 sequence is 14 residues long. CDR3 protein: CASSPLTGEETQYF. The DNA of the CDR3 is TGTGCCAGCTCTCCGTTGACAGGGGAAGAGACCCAGTACTTC. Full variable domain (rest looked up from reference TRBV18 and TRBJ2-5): NAGVMQNPRHLVRRRGQEARLRCSPMKGHSHVYWYRQLPEEGLKFMVYLQKENIIDESGMPKERFSAEFPKEGPSILRIQQVVRGDSAAYFCASSPLTGEETQYFGPGTRLLVL.

The CDR3 loop is CSVVTQGRYGYTF. DNA of the CDR3: TGCAGCGTGGTTACACAGGGCCGGTATGGCTACACCTTC. The chain is built from TRBV29-1 and TRBJ1-2; D is possibly TRBD1 (6 bases). CDR1 and CDR2 from the germline V gene are SQVTM and ANQGSEA. Trimming removed 6 bases from V and 5 bases from J, with 16 bases in between. This CDR3 is built from 13 residues.

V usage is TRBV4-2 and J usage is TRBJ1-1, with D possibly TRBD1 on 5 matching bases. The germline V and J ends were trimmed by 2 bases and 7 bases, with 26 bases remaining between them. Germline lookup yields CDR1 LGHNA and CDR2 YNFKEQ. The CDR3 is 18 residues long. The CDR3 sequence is CASSQYRISGRNRREAFF. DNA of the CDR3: TGTGCCAGCAGCCAATATAGGATATCAGGGAGGAATCGGCGTGAAGCTTTCTTT.

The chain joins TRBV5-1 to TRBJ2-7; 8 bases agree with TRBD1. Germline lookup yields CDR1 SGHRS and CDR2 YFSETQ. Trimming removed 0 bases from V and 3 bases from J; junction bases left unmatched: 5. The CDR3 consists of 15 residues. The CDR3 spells CASSLAQGQGYEQYF. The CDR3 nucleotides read TGCGCCAGCAGCTTGGCCCAAGGACAGGGCTACGAGCAGTACTTC.

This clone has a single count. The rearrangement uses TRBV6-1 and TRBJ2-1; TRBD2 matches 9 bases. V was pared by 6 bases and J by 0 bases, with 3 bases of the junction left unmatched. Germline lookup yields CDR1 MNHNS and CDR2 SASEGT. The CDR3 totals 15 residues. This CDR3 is CASSPTSGSYNEQFF. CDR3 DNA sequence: TGTGCCAGCAGCCCGACTAGCGGCTCCTACAATGAGCAGTTCTTC.

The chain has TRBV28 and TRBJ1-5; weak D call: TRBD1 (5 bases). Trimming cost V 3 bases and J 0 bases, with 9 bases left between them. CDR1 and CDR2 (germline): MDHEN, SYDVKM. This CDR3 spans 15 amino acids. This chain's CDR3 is CASSFGDYSNQPQHF. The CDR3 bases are TGTGCCAGCAGTTTTGGGGACTATAGCAATCAGCCCCAGCATTTT.

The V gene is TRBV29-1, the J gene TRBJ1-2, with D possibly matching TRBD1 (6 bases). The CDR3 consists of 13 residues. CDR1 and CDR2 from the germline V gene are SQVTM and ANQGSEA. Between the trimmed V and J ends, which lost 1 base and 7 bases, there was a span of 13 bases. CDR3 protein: CSVEALAGAGYTF. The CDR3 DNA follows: TGCAGCGTTGAAGCCCTAGCAGGGGCTGGCTACACCTTC.

This chain's CDR3 is CASSIGTAFIGGYTF. DNA of the CDR3: TGTGCCAGTAGTATCGGGACAGCTTTCATCGGTGGCTACACCTTC. The chain combines TRBV19 with TRBJ1-2; 7 nucleotides match TRBD1. This CDR3 contains 15 residues. Unmatched junction bases numbered 11, after V lost 3 bases and J lost 7 bases. Germline CDR1 LNHDA, CDR2 SQIVND (reference sequence).